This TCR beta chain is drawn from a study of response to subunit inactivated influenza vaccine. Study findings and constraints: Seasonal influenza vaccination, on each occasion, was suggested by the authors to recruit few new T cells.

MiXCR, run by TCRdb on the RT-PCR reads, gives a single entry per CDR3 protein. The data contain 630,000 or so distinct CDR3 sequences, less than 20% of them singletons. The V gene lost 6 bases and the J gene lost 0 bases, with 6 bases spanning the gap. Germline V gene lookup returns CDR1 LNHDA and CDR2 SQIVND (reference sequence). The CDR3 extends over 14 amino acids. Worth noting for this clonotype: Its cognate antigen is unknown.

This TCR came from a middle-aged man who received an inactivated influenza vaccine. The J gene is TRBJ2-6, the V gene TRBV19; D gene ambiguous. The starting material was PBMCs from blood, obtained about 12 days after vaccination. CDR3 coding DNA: TGTGCCAGTAGGATCCGCTCTGGGGCCAACGTCCTGACTTTC. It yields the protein CASRIRSGANVLTF.